A selection of T cell receptor beta chains follows, all from one sample in a study of cytomegalovirus exposure and HLA in healthy donors. Clones were sequenced by immunoSEQ multiplex PCR, and TCRdb holds only the in-frame ones, with some missing. Here the sample spans roughly 230,000 clones, around 90% being singletons. Source material: PBMCs. Every receptor here comes from a woman aged 30 to 39 in good health and CMV-seronegative. CDR3s include the opening cysteine and the closing phenylalanine or tryptophan. The D gene is left open where the match is weak. Only some rows state a clone size, as once, few, many or a class for expanded clones.

J,D,size,V,CDR3,DNA
TRBJ2-1,-,-,TRBV12-5,CASGLVEGGFDEQFF,TGTGCTAGTGGTTTGGTAGAGGGGGGGTTCGATGAGCAGTTCTTC
TRBJ1-5,-,once,TRBV19,CASSNFREINQPQHF,TGTGCCAGTAGTAACTTCCGGGAGATCAATCAGCCCCAGCATTTT
TRBJ2-7,-,once,TRBV28,CASTLGSTFVQYF,TGTGCCAGCACTCTGGGGAGTACGTTCGTGCAGTACTTC
TRBJ2-1,TRBD1,-,TRBV28,CASSPRQGGYNEQFF,TGTGCCAGCAGTCCACGACAGGGTGGGTACAATGAGCAGTTCTTC
TRBJ2-2,TRBD2,-,TRBV27,CASSLGSGRGYTGELFF,TGTGCCAGCAGTTTAGGTAGCGGGAGAGGTTACACCGGGGAGCTGTTTTTT
TRBJ2-7,-,-,TRBV19,CATKYARDGGYEQYF,TGTGCCACCAAGTATGCCCGTGATGGCGGCTACGAGCAGTACTTC
TRBJ2-7,-,-,TRBV29-1,CSVTARDSYEQYF,TGCAGCGTGACGGCACGGGATTCCTACGAGCAGTACTTC
TRBJ1-5,TRBD1,once,TRBV19,CASSRGQGAFSNQPQHF,TGTGCCAGTAGTCGAGGACAGGGGGCATTTAGCAATCAGCCCCAGCATTTT
TRBJ2-3,-,-,TRBV7-3,CASRDGSVDTQYF,TGTGCCAGCAGAGACGGGAGTGTAGATACGCAGTATTTT
TRBJ2-5,TRBD1,-,TRBV5-1,CASSLEGVTGGIQTQYF,TGCGCCAGCAGCTTGGAAGGGGTAACAGGGGGCATACAGACCCAGTACTTC
TRBJ1-4,TRBD1,-,TRBV7-8,CASSVDRGGEKLFF,TGTGCCAGCAGCGTCGACAGGGGGGGTGAAAAACTGTTTTTT
TRBJ2-5,TRBD1,-,TRBV10-2,CASSEIGQGLETQYF,TGCGCCAGCAGTGAGATTGGACAGGGACTAGAGACCCAGTACTTC
TRBJ2-5,TRBD1,-,TRBV7-8,CASSPVTGTQETQYF,TGTGCCAGCAGCCCCGTGACAGGGACCCAAGAGACCCAGTACTTC
TRBJ2-1,TRBD1,-,TRBV4-3,CASSQAGQRDNEQFF,TGCGCCAGCAGCCAAGCGGGACAGAGAGACAATGAGCAGTTCTTC
TRBJ2-7,TRBD1,-,TRBV2,CASSRDRGQNEQYF,TGTGCCAGCAGCCGGGACAGGGGGCAAAACGAGCAGTACTTC
TRBJ2-7,TRBD2,few,TRBV7-9,CASSLAGTSVEQYF,TGTGCCAGCAGCTTAGCTGGGACTAGTGTCGAGCAGTACTTC
TRBJ2-5,TRBD1,-,TRBV6-4,CASRKTGSEETQYF,TGTGCCAGCAGAAAGACAGGGTCGGAGGAGACCCAGTACTTC
TRBJ2-5,-,-,TRBV27,CASSLSARGRELKTQYF,TGTGCCAGCAGTTTATCAGCTCGGGGCAGGGAGTTGAAGACCCAGTACTTC
TRBJ1-2,TRBD1,few,TRBV6-5,CASSIQGASYTF,TGTGCCAGCAGTATACAGGGGGCAAGCTACACCTTC
TRBJ2-4,-,-,TRBV9,CASSVGEGWDIQYF,TGTGCCAGCAGCGTAGGTGAGGGGTGGGACATTCAGTACTTC
TRBJ2-1,-,-,TRBV5-1,CASSWGNSYNEQFF,TGCGCCAGCAGCTGGGGAAACTCCTACAATGAGCAGTTCTTC
TRBJ2-3,-,-,TRBV2,CASRGLLMADTQYF,TGTGCCAGCAGGGGGTTATTAATGGCAGATACGCAGTATTTT
TRBJ2-7,TRBD1,-,TRBV30,CAWSRDRGPWEQYF,TGTGCCTGGAGCCGGGACAGGGGGCCGTGGGAGCAGTACTTC
TRBJ1-4,-,-,TRBV6-5,CASSDLGSNEKLFF,TGTGCCAGCAGTGACTTAGGATCTAATGAAAAACTGTTTTTT
TRBJ2-5,TRBD1,once,TRBV14,CASSQERGRETQYF,TGTGCCAGCAGCCAAGAAAGGGGGCGGGAGACCCAGTACTTC
TRBJ1-4,TRBD1,-,TRBV5-6,CASSQGATTNEKLFF,TGTGCCAGCAGCCAGGGGGCCACGACTAATGAAAAACTGTTTTTT
TRBJ2-2,-,-,TRBV4-3,CASSQDWGTGELFF,TGCGCCAGCAGCCAAGATTGGGGGACCGGGGAGCTGTTTTTT
TRBJ2-2,TRBD2,-,TRBV27,CASSLLSGRNTGELFF,TGTGCCAGCAGTTTACTTAGCGGGCGGAACACCGGGGAGCTGTTTTTT
TRBJ1-5,-,-,TRBV5-1,CASSWGRSNQPQHF,TGCGCCAGCAGCTGGGGGCGAAGCAATCAGCCCCAGCATTTT
TRBJ2-7,-,once,TRBV7-2,CASSLAIGRVGNSYEQYF,TGTGCCAGCAGCTTAGCGATAGGTAGGGTTGGGAACTCCTACGAGCAGTACTTC
TRBJ2-7,TRBD2,-,TRBV7-9,CASSLVAGTHSYEQYF,TGTGCCAGCAGCTTAGTAGCGGGAACTCACTCCTACGAGCAGTACTTC
TRBJ2-1,-,-,TRBV19,CASSPFGNEQFF,TGTGCCAGCTCCCCCTTTGGGAATGAGCAGTTCTTC
TRBJ2-3,-,-,TRBV5-1,CASSSYREQDTQYF,TGCGCCAGCAGCTCCTACAGGGAGCAGGATACGCAGTATTTT
TRBJ1-2,-,-,TRBV2,CASRSSGSLNYGYTF,TGTGCCAGCAGATCCTCGGGCAGCCTTAACTATGGCTACACCTTC
TRBJ2-1,-,-,TRBV9,CASSVGLEGEQFF,TGTGCCAGCAGCGTAGGCCTAGAAGGCGAGCAGTTCTTC
TRBJ2-7,TRBD2,-,TRBV7-2,CASSLALSGRLAGGYEQYF,TGTGCCAGCAGCTTAGCGCTCTCCGGTCGGCTAGCGGGAGGATACGAGCAGTACTTC
TRBJ1-2,TRBD1,-,TRBV28,CASINGIGTTGFSSNYGYTF,TGTGCCAGCATTAATGGTATCGGAACGACAGGGTTTTCTTCTAACTATGGCTACACCTTC
TRBJ2-7,TRBD2,-,TRBV5-4,CASSLLASGVYEQYF,TGTGCCAGCAGCTTACTCGCTAGCGGAGTCTACGAGCAGTACTTC
TRBJ1-2,-,-,TRBV4-3,CASSQDYMRQDQPDGYTF,TGCGCCAGCAGCCAAGATTATATGAGACAGGACCAACCTGATGGCTACACCTTC
TRBJ2-5,TRBD1,-,TRBV7-9,CASSLDRGLVETQYF,TGTGCCAGCAGCCTTGACAGGGGGTTGGTCGAGACCCAGTACTTC
TRBJ2-5,-,-,TRBV2,CASSEGSQETQYF,TGTGCCAGCAGTGAGGGAAGCCAAGAGACCCAGTACTTC
TRBJ2-2,-,-,TRBV29-1,CSVGGGNTGELFF,TGCAGCGTTGGTGGGGGTAACACCGGGGAGCTGTTTTTT
TRBJ2-2,-,-,TRBV5-6,CASRVLRLNTGELFF,TGTGCCAGCAGGGTACTAAGGCTTAACACCGGGGAGCTGTTTTTT
TRBJ2-2,TRBD2,-,TRBV4-2,CASSQLAGNTGELFF,TGTGCCAGCAGCCAACTAGCGGGGAACACCGGGGAGCTGTTTTTT
TRBJ2-1,-,-,TRBV7-6,CASSSNDLTWHNEQFF,TGTGCCAGCAGCTCCAACGACCTCACCTGGCACAATGAGCAGTTCTTC
TRBJ2-2,-,-,TRBV28,CASSFPGDGELFF,TGTGCCAGCAGTTTCCCCGGCGACGGGGAGCTGTTTTTT
TRBJ2-1,-,-,TRBV10-2,CASTAGHNEQFF,TGCGCCAGCACTGCGGGACACAATGAGCAGTTCTTC
TRBJ2-3,-,-,TRBV7-3,CASSFTGLDTQYF,TGTGCCAGCAGCTTCACAGGGCTAGATACGCAGTATTTT
TRBJ2-7,-,once,TRBV28,CASSRYTYEQYF,TGTGCCAGCAGCCGCTACACCTACGAGCAGTACTTC
TRBJ2-1,TRBD1,-,TRBV7-9,CASSFKQGTYNNEQFF,TGTGCCAGCAGCTTTAAACAGGGGACGTACAACAATGAGCAGTTCTTC